A single sample gave rise to the 21 T cell receptor beta chains below, sequenced in a study of OX40 agonist ivuxolimab in advanced cancers. Measured with immunoSEQ multiplex PCR; TCRdb has only the in-frame clones, and not every one. The table shows 90,000 to 100,000 clones, with over 75% occurring only once. The specimen comprised CD4+ or CD8+ T cells sorted from blood, sampled in a trial of the OX40 agonist ivuxolimab. Receptors were obtained from an adult with an advanced solid tumor such as melanoma, head and neck, liver or kidney cancer.

This rearrangement joins TRBV30 to TRBJ1-6; TRBD1 might be the D (5 bases). CDR1 and CDR2 (germline): GTSNPN, SVGIG (reference sequence). This CDR3 spans 14 amino acids. The V gene lost 3 bases and the J gene lost 2 bases, with 8 bases spanning the gap. The CDR3 region is CAWRGETYNSPLHF. The CDR3 nucleotides are TGTGCCTGGAGGGGGGAAACCTATAATTCACCCCTCCACTTT.

This rearrangement joins TRBV30 to TRBJ2-5; a possible D gene is TRBD2 (5 bases). The CDR3 has 14 residues. Deletions cut 1 base from V and 9 bases from J, with 18 bases between. CDR1 and CDR2 from the germline V gene are GTSNPN and SVGIG (reference sequence). The CDR3 protein is CAWSEAAGLKAQYF. The CDR3 bases are TGTGCCTGGAGTGAAGCGGCGGGTCTTAAGGCCCAGTACTTC.

V is TRBV27 and J is TRBJ2-7; 10 nucleotides line up with TRBD1. The CDR3 totals 15 residues. CDR1 MNHEY and CDR2 SMNVEV come from the germline V gene (reference sequence). Unmatched junction bases numbered 9, after V lost 6 bases and J lost 4 bases. The CDR3 bases are TGTGCCAGCAGACCCGGGACAGGGGATTTGTACGAGCAGTACTTC. The encoded protein is CASRPGTGDLYEQYF.

This sequence joins TRBV15 and TRBJ2-7; perhaps TRBD2 as D (5 bases). The V and J ends lost 8 bases and 7 bases respectively, with 18 bases between them. CDR1 is LNHNV and CDR2 is YYDKDF in the germline V gene (reference sequence). The CDR3 spans 13 residues. The CDR3 DNA reads TGTGCCACCGCCCCCGGGATCTCTGGGGAGCAGTACTTC. Translated, it gives CATAPGISGEQYF.

The chain couples TRBV15 to TRBJ1-2; TRBD1 matches at 8 bases. The germline V gene encodes CDR1 LNHNV and CDR2 YYDKDF (reference sequence). The length of the CDR3 is 15 residues. Trimming cost V 8 bases and J 8 bases; bases outside gene matches: 16. The CDR3 is CATSIFRGLHNGYTF. The CDR3 DNA reads TGTGCCACCTCAATTTTCAGGGGGCTCCATAACGGCTACACCTTC.

The chain carries TRBV5-6 and TRBJ2-3, with a weak D call TRBD1 (5 bases). From germline, CDR1 is SGHDT and CDR2 YYEEEE. The V gene lost 4 bases and the J gene lost 2 bases, with 23 bases spanning the gap. The length of the CDR3 is 18 residues. Here the CDR3 reads CASSTVYFRGLLTDTQYF. CDR3 sequence (DNA): TGTGCCAGCAGCACCGTGTATTTTAGGGGCCTCCTCACAGATACGCAGTATTTT.

The chain links TRBV7-2 to TRBJ1-2; D unresolved. Deletions cut 5 bases from V and 3 bases from J, with 10 bases between. This CDR3 contains 13 residues. Germline V CDR1 and CDR2: SGHTA, FQGNSA. CDR3 nucleotides: TGTGCCAGCAGCGCTACCCAAGACTATGGCTACACCTTC. It translates to CASSATQDYGYTF. Complete variable domain (other parts from reference TRBV7-2 and TRBJ1-2): GAGVSQSPSNKVTEKGKDVELRCDPISGHTALYWYRQSLGQGLEFLIYFQGNSAPDKSGLPSDRFSAERTGGSVSTLTIQRTQQEDSAVYLCASSATQDYGYTFGSGTRLTVV.

This clone occurred once. The J gene is TRBJ1-5, the V gene TRBV18, with D unresolved. The germline V gene has CDR1 KGHSH and CDR2 LQKENI. The CDR3 sequence is 14 residues long. Trimming removed 3 bases from V and 7 bases from J, with 13 bases in between. The CDR3 bases are TGTGCCAGCTCACCGGACTCGGGCGGACAGCCCCAGCATTTT. Protein sequence: CASSPDSGGQPQHF.

The chain combines TRBV11-2 with TRBJ2-1; no firm D call. The ends were cut back, 3 bases at V and 6 bases at J, with 9 bases in the middle. The CDR3 is 13 residues long. Looked up from germline, CDR1 is SGHAT and CDR2 is FQNNGV. Here the CDR3 reads CASSFGLGNEQFF. CDR3 DNA sequence: TGTGCCAGCAGCTTTGGTTTAGGCAATGAGCAGTTCTTC.

The CDR3 protein is CASSSGQYNEQFF. In DNA, the CDR3 is TGTGCCAGCTCATCGGGCCAATACAATGAGCAGTTCTTC. The chain is built from TRBV18 and TRBJ2-1, with D unresolved. Germline lookup yields CDR1 KGHSH and CDR2 LQKENI. V shed 5 bases and J shed 4 bases, with 9 bases lying between them. The CDR3 has 13 residues.

The chain recombines TRBV11-2 with TRBJ2-7; D not certain. Trimming removed 3 bases at V and 2 bases at J, with 5 bases between. Germline CDR1 SGHAT, CDR2 FQNNGV. The CDR3 runs 12 residues. The CDR3 DNA sequence: TGTGCCAGCAGCTTTGGTGCCTACGAGCAGTACTTC. Its protein product is CASSFGAYEQYF.

The V and J genes are TRBV11-2 and TRBJ2-7; 9 bases line up with TRBD1. The trim removed 5 bases at V and 2 bases at J, leaving 1 base unmatched. The CDR3 loop spans 13 amino acids. CDR1 and CDR2 from the germline V gene are SGHAT and FQNNGV. CDR3 coding DNA: TGTGCCAGCAGCGGGACAGGGACCTACGAGCAGTACTTC. It encodes CASSGTGTYEQYF.

The sample holds many counts of this clone. The J gene is TRBJ2-7, the V gene TRBV19; 9 positions match TRBD1. Losses at the gene ends were 5 bases for V and 3 bases for J; bases not matched to a gene: 11. Germline CDR1 reads LNHDA; CDR2 reads SQIVND (reference sequence). This CDR3 has 16 residues. The CDR3 sequence is CASSATPGQGFYEQYF. The CDR3 nucleotides are TGTGCCAGTAGTGCGACCCCGGGACAGGGTTTCTACGAGCAGTACTTC.

V is TRBV9 and J is TRBJ2-2; D is unclear. The CDR3 has 16 amino acids. Germline values: CDR1 SGDLS, CDR2 YYNGEE. V dropped 3 bases and J dropped 0 bases, with 12 bases sitting between them. CDR3 in DNA: TGTGCCAGCAGCGACCGACACGCGTCGAACACCGGGGAGCTGTTTTTT. Translation gives CASSDRHASNTGELFF. The full variable domain, in which reference TRBV9 and TRBJ2-2 provide the parts outside the CDR3, is DSGVTQTPKHLITATGQRVTLRCSPRSGDLSVYWYQQSLDQGLQFLIQYYNGEERAKGNILERFSAQQFPDLHSELNLSSLELGDSALYFCASSDRHASNTGELFFGEGSRLTVL.

This chain links TRBV29-1 with TRBJ1-2, with D perhaps matching TRBD1 (5 bases). The CDR3 length is 14 residues. The germline V gene encodes CDR1 SQVTM and CDR2 ANQGSEA. Trimming stripped 4 bases from V and 6 bases from J, with 18 bases between. CDR3 loop: CSVVFQGRVDGYTF. Here the CDR3 DNA reads TGCAGCGTTGTTTTCCAGGGAAGAGTGGATGGCTACACCTTC.

This chain connects TRBV5-4 to TRBJ2-7; 9 bases fit TRBD1. Germline CDR1 is SGHNT and CDR2 is YYREEE (reference sequence). V shed 3 bases and J 3 bases; nucleotides not matched to a gene: 7. This CDR3 has 15 residues. The CDR3 sequence: CASSSRGTGYYEQYF. The CDR3 nucleotides read TGTGCCAGCAGCTCTAGAGGGACAGGGTACTACGAGCAGTACTTC.

CDR3 nucleotides: TGTGCCTGGAGTTCAGGCGCGGGAAGCACAGATACGCAGTATTTT. Amino acid sequence: CAWSSGAGSTDTQYF. The V gene is TRBV30, the J gene TRBJ2-3, with TRBD2 as a possible D gene (6 bases). Germline V gives CDR1 GTSNPN, CDR2 SVGIG (reference sequence). CDR3 size: 15 residues. The V end lost 2 bases, the J end lost 0 bases, and 12 bases lay between the germline ends.

The chain has TRBV10-3 and TRBJ1-1, with TRBD1 matching 9 bases. CDR1 ENHRY and CDR2 SYGVKD come from the germline V gene. V was pared by 6 bases and J by 5 bases, with 7 bases of the junction left unmatched. There are 14 residues in the CDR3. CDR3 coding DNA: TGTGCCATCAGGGAGGGACAGGGTGGGACTGAAGCTTTCTTT. As protein: CAIREGQGGTEAFF.

This clone was observed once. V and J are TRBV7-8 and TRBJ2-5; D possibly corresponds to TRBD1 (5 bases). The V and J ends lost 2 bases and 3 bases respectively, with 7 bases between them. CDR3 length: 13 residues. CDR1 SGHVS and CDR2 FQNEAQ come from the germline V gene. The CDR3 nucleotides are TGTGCCAGCAGCTTAAGCAGGGAAGAGACCCAGTACTTC. As protein: CASSLSREETQYF. Complete variable domain (other parts from reference TRBV7-8 and TRBJ2-5): GAGVSQSPRYKVAKRGQDVALRCDPISGHVSLFWYQQALGQGPEFLTYFQNEAQLDKSGLPSDRFFAERPEGSVSTLKIQRTQQEDSAVYLCASSLSREETQYFGPGTRLLVL.

The chain uses TRBV5-1 and TRBJ2-5; TRBD2 matches at 11 bases. From germline, CDR1 is SGHRS and CDR2 YFSETQ. This CDR3 is 16 amino acids long. With 1 base clipped from V and 4 bases from J, the junction kept 6 bases outside the gene matches. The CDR3 protein is CASSLSPLAGGETQYF. The CDR3 DNA is TGCGCCAGCAGCTTGTCCCCGCTAGCGGGAGGAGAGACCCAGTACTTC.

The CDR3 region is CASSRQGAGEQYF. The CDR3 nucleotides are TGTGCCAGCAGTCGACAGGGGGCTGGTGAGCAGTACTTC. The V and J genes are TRBV6-6 and TRBJ2-7; 10 positions agree with TRBD1. Unmatched junction bases numbered 5, after V lost 5 bases and J lost 7 bases. The length of the CDR3 is 13 residues. Germline values: CDR1 MNHNY, CDR2 SVGAGI (reference sequence).